The 21 T cell receptor beta chains below were found in one sample sequenced in a study of CDR3 diversity in severe acne. TCRdb fed the PCR reads into MiXCR, producing one record per CDR3 protein. Of more than 85,000 distinct CDR3 sequences listed, around 50% are singletons. Sequencing input: blood. The receptors here all came from a male donor with severe acne vulgaris.

There are many counts of this clonotype. The rearrangement joins TRBV10-3 to TRBJ2-6; 7 nucleotides line up with TRBD1. Unmatched junction bases numbered 5, after V lost 6 bases and J lost 0 bases. CDR3 length equals 16 residues. CDR1 and CDR2 (germline): ENHRY, SYGVKD. CDR3 sequence: CAISLGQTSGANVLTF. CDR3 DNA sequence: TGTGCCATCAGCTTGGGACAGACCTCTGGGGCCAACGTCCTGACTTTC.

Of note for this clonotype: One junction end disagrees with the germline gene, perhaps due to a read error. J is TRBJ2-1 and V is TRBV7-3; 9 bases fit TRBD2. This CDR3 comprises 17 residues. Germline assignment: CDR1 SGHTA and CDR2 FQGTGA. This CDR3 is CPSSLSGVAGAYNEQFF. CDR3 nucleotide sequence: TGTCCCAGCAGCTTATCTGGGGTAGCGGGGGCCTACAATGAGCAGTTCTTC.

Concerning this clonotype: The CDR3 does not end in the conserved phenylalanine or tryptophan, so this is likely a read error. CDR3: CSVREGLSNKPQHL. The CDR3 region has the DNA TGCAGTGTTAGAGAGGGATTGAGCAATAAGCCCCAGCATCTT. The J gene is TRBJ1-5, the V gene TRBV20-1; no firm D call. Germline lookup yields CDR1 DFQATT and CDR2 SNEGSKA (reference sequence). The CDR3 covers 14 residues.

V gene TRBV2 combines with J gene TRBJ2-3; 11 nucleotides align to TRBD2. With V trimmed by 7 bases and J by 2 bases, 17 bases remained unmatched. The CDR3 covers 19 residues. Germline CDR1 and CDR2: SNHLY and FYNNEI. CDR3 amino acids: CASKSRDLAGGGVTDTQYF. The CDR3 DNA reads TGTGCCAGCAAAAGTCGCGACCTAGCGGGAGGAGGGGTCACAGATACGCAGTATTTT.

The V and J genes are TRBV19 and TRBJ1-1; D not certain. Germline values: CDR1 LNHDA, CDR2 SQIVND (reference sequence). The germline V and J ends were trimmed by 1 base and 2 bases, with 5 bases remaining between them. The CDR3 runs to 13 residues. The CDR3 DNA follows: TGTGCCAGTAGTATAGGCCCTAACACTGAAGCTTTCTTT. Amino acids: CASSIGPNTEAFF.

Remarks on this clonotype: This may arise from a read error, as a much more abundant clone is one base away. The chain is built from TRBV7-9 and TRBJ1-1; D is possibly TRBD1 (6 bases). This CDR3 comprises 15 residues. The germline V gene encodes CDR1 SEHNR and CDR2 FQNEAQ (reference sequence). The CDR3 loop reads CASSLLRGGNTEASF. The CDR3 bases are TGTGCCAGCAGCTTACTCAGGGGCGGGAACACTGAAGCTTCCTTT.

This clonotype was counted at least ten times. This chain connects TRBV9 to TRBJ2-3; maybe TRBD2 (7 bases). Germline lookup yields CDR1 SGDLS and CDR2 YYNGEE. CDR3 size: 12 residues. V was clipped by 7 bases and J by 7 bases, with 13 bases between them. In DNA form, the CDR3 reads TGTGCCAGCGGGGGGGCAGGTAATACGCAGTATTTT. Its protein is CASGGAGNTQYF.

A note on this clonotype: A much larger clone sits a single nucleotide away, making a read error possible. This likely comes from a read error, as the CDR3 has no conserved phenylalanine or tryptophan at its end. The rearrangement links TRBV10-1 to TRBJ2-7, with TRBD2 matching 12 bases. CDR3 length: 17 residues. Germline values: CDR1 WNHNN, CDR2 SYGVQD (reference sequence). The V and J ends lost 7 bases and 4 bases, in that order; junction bases with no gene match: 14. The CDR3 reads CASKQTSGRMTSYEQYA. CDR3 DNA sequence: TGCGCCAGCAAGCAAACTAGCGGGAGGATGACCTCATACGAGCAGTACGCC.

With respect to this clonotype: This may come from a read error, since a much larger clone is one base off. This chain links TRBV9 with TRBJ2-7; D uncertain. The CDR3 is 14 residues long. The germline V gene encodes CDR1 SGDLS and CDR2 YYNGEE. The CDR3 is CASRASRRTYERYF. DNA for the CDR3: TGTGCCAGCAGAGCCAGCCGTAGGACCTACGAGCGGTACTTC.

The chain links TRBV29-1 to TRBJ2-6; D is perhaps TRBD1 (7 bases). CDR3 length: 18 amino acids. V lost 3 bases to trimming and J lost 0 bases, with 18 bases between them. CDR1 is SQVTM and CDR2 is ANQGSEA in the germline V gene. In DNA form, the CDR3 reads TGCAGCGTTGAGGAGGGACAGCTCGACCCCTCTGGGGCCAACGTCCTGACTTTC. Its protein is CSVEEGQLDPSGANVLTF.

The J gene is TRBJ2-6, the V gene TRBV7-3; D is possibly TRBD1 (6 bases). Trimming removed 2 bases at V and 2 bases at J, with 10 bases between. CDR3 length: 16 amino acids. Germline V gene data show CDR1 as SGHTA and CDR2 as FQGTGA. As DNA, the CDR3 is TGTGCCAGCAGCTTACACAGGGTCACTGGGGCCAACGTCCTGACTTTC. Translation gives CASSLHRVTGANVLTF.

This sequence joins TRBV4-2 and TRBJ2-7, with TRBD2 as a possible D gene (5 bases). Germline values: CDR1 LGHNA, CDR2 YNFKEQ. This CDR3 has 15 residues. Trimming pared 5 bases from V and 2 bases from J, leaving 16 bases between. The CDR3 DNA sequence: TGTGCCAGCAGCTTAGCACGGGAAGGAACCTACGAGCAGTACTTC. Its translation: CASSLAREGTYEQYF.

This clonotype has a count of ten or more. This chain joins TRBV19 and TRBJ2-3; no reliable D call. Trimming took 8 bases from V and 1 from J, leaving 13 bases between them. The CDR3 extends over 14 amino acids. Germline V CDR1 and CDR2: LNHDA, SQIVND (reference sequence). CDR3 amino acids: CASLARSGTDTQYF. In nucleotides, the CDR3 is TGTGCCAGTCTCGCCCGTTCTGGCACAGATACGCAGTATTTT.

The chain combines TRBV6-5 with TRBJ2-5, with 9 positions matching TRBD1. Germline CDR1 MNHEY, CDR2 SVGAGI. J lost 4 bases, V lost 2 bases, and 5 bases had no gene match. This CDR3 contains 15 residues. The chain's CDR3 is CASSYQTGGRETQYF. CDR3 DNA sequence: TGTGCCAGCAGTTACCAGACAGGGGGAAGAGAGACCCAGTACTTC.

V is TRBV6-5 and J is TRBJ2-5; D is unclear. Germline V gene lookup returns CDR1 MNHEY and CDR2 SVGAGI. Deletions cut 4 bases from V and 1 base from J, with 13 bases between. The CDR3 loop spans 15 amino acids. CDR3: CASSSTGAIQETQYF. CDR3 sequence (DNA): TGTGCCAGCAGTTCTACTGGAGCGATCCAAGAGACCCAGTACTTC.

The chain has TRBV7-8 and TRBJ2-7, with 7 bases fitting TRBD1. The CDR3 has 16 amino acids. Germline CDR1 is SGHVS and CDR2 is FQNEAQ. The CDR3 DNA follows: TGTGCCAGCAGCTTAGGGGCGAGGACAGGTAATTACGGGCAGTACGTC. This sequence encodes CASSLGARTGNYGQYV.

The table lists this clonotype with many counts. The chain combines TRBV2 with TRBJ2-2; TRBD2 might be the D (6 bases). The germline V gene encodes CDR1 SNHLY and CDR2 FYNNEI. The CDR3 is 15 amino acids. The germline V and J ends were trimmed by 4 bases and 2 bases, with 11 bases remaining between them. The CDR3 bases are TGTGCCAGCAGTGCGACGACTAGAAACACCGGGGAGCTGTTTTTT. It translates to CASSATTRNTGELFF.

In this sample, this clonotype turned up a few times. This chain links TRBV2 with TRBJ2-7; no reliable D call. Per the germline V gene, CDR1 is SNHLY and CDR2 is FYNNEI. V shed 2 bases and J shed 4 bases, with 15 bases lying between them. The CDR3 spans 15 residues. The CDR3 reads CASSEISLASYEQYF. The DNA for the CDR3 is TGTGCCAGCAGTGAAATTAGTTTGGCTTCGTACGAGCAGTACTTC.

This clonotype occurred many times. The chain is built from TRBV7-9 and TRBJ1-6, with 7 bases matching TRBD1. J was trimmed by 7 bases and V by 2 bases; bases with no gene match: 8. The length of the CDR3 is 16 residues. CDR1 and CDR2 (germline): SEHNR, FQNEAQ (reference sequence). The DNA of the CDR3 is TGTGCCAGCAGCTTATCAGGGGGAGTGAAGAATTCACCCCTCCACTTT. Protein sequence: CASSLSGGVKNSPLHF.

V usage is TRBV20-1 and J usage is TRBJ2-7; D not certain. V gave up 6 bases and J gave up 5 bases, with 14 bases separating them. The CDR3 extends over 12 amino acids. Germline V gene sequence: CDR1 DFQATT, CDR2 SNEGSKA (reference sequence). In DNA, the CDR3 is TGCAGTGCCAGACTCGGACCGGACGAGCAGTACTTC. It specifies CSARLGPDEQYF.

The chain is built from TRBV6-2 or TRBV6-3 and TRBJ1-1; D might be TRBD1 (6 bases). The CDR3 loop spans 14 amino acids. Between the trimmed V and J ends, which lost 4 bases and 4 bases, there was a span of 13 bases. Germline loops: CDR1 MNHEY, CDR2 SVGEGT. The CDR3 DNA reads TGTGCCAGCAGTTCCGCAGGGGTGAGCACTGAAGCTTTCTTT. Translation: CASSSAGVSTEAFF.